The TCR beta chain under discussion was sequenced for a study of healthy donors' naive CD4 and CD8 T cells. Study background: Donors, half of them female, were 20-25, 40-50 or 60-70 years old. Study-level findings and limits: Chains were not paired, since alpha and beta were sequenced in bulk. Reportedly, most V and J gene segments showed naive CD4+ versus CD8+ bias.

TCR libraries were built from approximately 490 ng of total RNA by linear amplification. Via MiXCR, TCRdb re-called the reads, giving one row per CDR3 protein. There are roughly 200,000 distinct CDR3 sequences in the sample; around 70% occur only once, and less than 2.5% lies in the top ten. The germline CDR1 and CDR2 sequences are LNHDA and SQIVND (reference sequence). The CDR3 covers 14 residues. Germline trimming cut 6 bases from V and 0 bases from J; bases unmatched to any gene: 3. Concerning this clonotype itself: Its target is unknown.

The chain has TRBV19 and TRBJ2-7, with 9 bases lining up with TRBD1. The TCR comes from a pool of human donors in good health; the sample pools cells from several healthy donors. The sample taken for sequencing was naive CD4+ and CD8+ T cells sorted from blood, pooled from several donors. In nucleotides, the CDR3 is TGTGCCAGTAGGGACAGGGGAAGCTCCTACGAGCAGTACTTC. Translating it yields CASRDRGSSYEQYF.